This T cell receptor beta chain was recorded in a study of CD8+CD57+ T cells in acquired aplastic anemia. Whole-study context: The sorted CD4+ and CD8+ cells yielded an average roughly 3 ug of DNA. Points from the study as a whole: With respect to CD8+ Simpson's diversity, patients and controls did not differ significantly. Roughly 31 CD8+ CDR3 sequences were shared between patients and controls.

Researchers used genomic DNA as the template to profile TCR beta VDJ and CDR3. MiXCR, run by TCRdb on the reads, gives a single entry per CDR3 protein. The table has some 190,000 distinct CDR3 sequences, 54% seen once. This clonotype was seen once. As yet, its antigen is unknown. The ends lost 5 bases at V and 1 base at J; junction bases unmatched: 23. The CDR3 extends over 23 amino acids. In germline, CDR1 is SNHLY, CDR2 FYNNEI. This chain connects TRBV2 to TRBJ2-3; 14 nucleotides match TRBD2. The receptor's source is a human donor in good health, serving as a control. Sequencing used sorted CD4+, CD8+, or CD8+CD57+ T cells (not recorded which) from PBMCs. The CDR3, as DNA: TGTGCCAGCAGTCAAACTGGGCCTAACCAAGGGACTAGCGGGGGAAGTCGCACAGATACGCAGTATTTT. This gives the protein CASSQTGPNQGTSGGSRTDTQYF.